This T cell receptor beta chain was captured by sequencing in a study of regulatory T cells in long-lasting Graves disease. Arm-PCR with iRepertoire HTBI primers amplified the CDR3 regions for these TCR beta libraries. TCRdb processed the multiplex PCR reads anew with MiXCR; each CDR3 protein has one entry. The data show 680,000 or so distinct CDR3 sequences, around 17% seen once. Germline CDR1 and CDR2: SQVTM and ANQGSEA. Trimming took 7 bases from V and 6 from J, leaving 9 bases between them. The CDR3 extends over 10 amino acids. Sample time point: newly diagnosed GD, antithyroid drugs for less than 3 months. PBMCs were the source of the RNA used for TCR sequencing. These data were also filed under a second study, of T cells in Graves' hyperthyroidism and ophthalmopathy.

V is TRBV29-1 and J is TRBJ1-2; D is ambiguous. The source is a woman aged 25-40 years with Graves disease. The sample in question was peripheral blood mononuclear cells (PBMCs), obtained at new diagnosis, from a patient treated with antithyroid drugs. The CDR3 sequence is CSGFEDGYTF. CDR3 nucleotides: TGCAGCGGATTTGAGGATGGCTACACCTTC.